This note documents a single TCR beta chain sequence. What it binds is unknown. Measured with immunoSEQ multiplex PCR; TCRdb has only the in-frame clones, and not every one. The sample shows around 1,900,000 clones, 93% of them seen only once. This specimen comes from a study of shared clonotypes between healthy human individuals. The overall study: Per donor, CD8 memory used one plate, CD8 naive used two, CD4 memory used three and CD4 naive used three.

Whole-study results and caveats: The sole specimen, blood, was sampled, and tissue repertoires likely differ.

Terminally differentiated effector memory CD45RA+ cells were excluded from the naive CD8 cells, which were CD45RO-negative and positively selected for CCR7. Donors included only healthy HIV-negative adults lacking recent acute infections or vaccinations. The clonotype comes from a man aged 18 to 30 in good health. Some clones in this sample may be carry-over from other donors' samples. Sequenced: naive CD8+ T cells from PBMCs.

CDR3 DNA: TGTGCCAGCAGCTGGGGACAGGGGGCTGGTCAGCCCCAGCATTTT. Protein sequence: CASSWGQGAGQPQHF. The chain combines TRBV13 with TRBJ1-5; 12 bases align to TRBD1. Germline V CDR1 and CDR2: PRHDT, FYEKMQ (reference sequence). The CDR3 runs to 15 residues. Trimming took 4 bases from V and 6 from J; bases not matched to a gene: 4.